The clone carrying this T cell receptor (beta chain) has only a few counts. As yet, its antigen is unknown. As to time point: baseline pretreatment blood. Treatment given: 15 Gy SBRT to primary tumor, nephrectomy 4 weeks later. Clear cell pathology was present in this patient's renal cell carcinoma. These data are taken from a study of radiation and T cells in renal cell carcinoma. Study overall: Nephrectomy followed 15 Gy stereotactic body radiation by 4 weeks.

Clones were read by immunoSEQ multiplex PCR, and TCRdb kept only the in-frame ones, dropping some. The sample includes approximately 150,000 clones, around four fifths of them seen just once. Germline CDR1 LNHDA, CDR2 SQIVND (reference sequence). The CDR3 covers 16 residues. V gave up 7 bases and J gave up 2 bases, with 21 bases separating them. Study-wide points: From baseline, blood top tumor clonotypes peaked at 2 weeks post-radiation. No pretreatment tumor biopsies were available for baseline clonotypes.

The receptor was derived from a woman aged 45-59 years with renal cell carcinoma. The chain links TRBV19 to TRBJ2-7; D not resolved. The material sequenced was blood, taken from a patient whose treatment included radiotherapy and nephrectomy. As DNA, the CDR3 is TGTGCCAGTATGCGCAGCCACCCGACGAAAACCTACGAGCAGTACTTC. This gives the protein CASMRSHPTKTYEQYF.